This T cell receptor beta chain appears in the sequencing data of a study of regulatory T cells in long-lasting Graves disease. This clonotype was seen many times. Regarding time point: newly diagnosed GD, antithyroid drugs for less than 3 months. Extracted RNA from PBMCs served as the source of the TCR library. CDR3 length: 15 amino acids. Trimming took 1 base from V and 9 from J, leaving 16 bases between them. Per germline, CDR1 SGHAT and CDR2 FQNNGV. iRepertoire HTBI primers and Arm-PCR of CDR3 regions built TCR beta libraries. One entry per CDR3 protein, called by TCRdb with MiXCR from the multiplex PCR reads. The data contain more than 450,000 distinct CDR3 sequences, about 12% of them seen just once; the ten biggest clones take up 8.9%. The sample was also reused in another study, on T cells in Graves' hyperthyroidism and ophthalmopathy. Per that paper: Within blood appeared most thyroid clonotypes that had expanded above 0.001.

Sequencing used peripheral blood mononuclear cells (PBMCs), obtained at new diagnosis, from a patient treated with antithyroid drugs. The clonotype was recovered from a woman aged 25 to 39 with Graves disease. This chain connects TRBV11-2 to TRBJ1-5; D perhaps matches TRBD1 (5 bases). The CDR3 reads CASSLGREYGGPQHF. DNA for the CDR3: TGTGCCAGCAGCTTAGGCCGGGAGTATGGGGGGCCCCAGCATTTT.